This T cell receptor beta chain was found in a study of cytotoxic CD8 clonotypes in ibrutinib-treated CLL. Across the study: For this cohort, patients were around eleven relapsed/refractory and some 15 treatment-naive, while fewer than 18 were IGHV unmutated. Study-level points and caveats: Public clonotypes were uncommon and contracted or stayed stable on treatment. Clonality was elevated at ibrutinib response and had returned toward baseline at progression.

Trimming took 0 bases from V and 4 from J, leaving 12 bases between them. The CDR3 has 15 amino acids. CDR1 SGHRS and CDR2 YFSETQ come from the germline V gene. Assay: immunoSEQ multiplex PCR; the TCRdb copy retains only in-frame clones and omits some. The table has 5,500 to 8,500 clones, roughly 71% seen once. Note on this clone: Its antigen is currently unknown.

Source: PBMCs, taken before ibrutinib treatment. The origin of this receptor is a human donor with chronic lymphocytic leukemia. The gene calls are TRBV5-1 and TRBJ2-3; maybe TRBD2 (6 bases). The CDR3 DNA follows: TGCGCCAGCAGCTTGGCGCCTAGCGTTGCAGATACGCAGTATTTT. This sequence encodes CASSLAPSVADTQYF.